The 26 T cell receptor beta chains below all came from one sample that was sequenced in a study of blood T cell repertoires in COVID-19. Using immunoSEQ multiplex PCR, the repertoire was profiled, and TCRdb retains in-frame clones only, with some absent. The sample holds about 110,000 clones, over 75% seen once. The sequencing sample was made of peripheral blood. The receptors stem from a woman aged 80 or over with active or convalescent COVID-19.

The rearrangement uses TRBV18 and TRBJ1-5; D is possibly TRBD1 (6 bases). Trimming removed 3 bases from V and 2 bases from J, with 11 bases in between. The CDR3 has 15 amino acids. Germline lookup yields CDR1 KGHSH and CDR2 LQKENI. The CDR3 protein is CASSPSAGGNQPQHF. CDR3 sequence (DNA): TGTGCCAGCTCACCGTCTGCAGGGGGCAATCAGCCCCAGCATTTT.

This clone was seen many times. This chain joins TRBV5-3 and TRBJ2-7; a possible D gene is TRBD2 (6 bases). TRBV5-3 is filed as an ORF, its function uncertain. The ends were cut back, 4 bases at V and 4 bases at J, with 15 bases in the middle. The CDR3 contains 14 residues. The CDR3 spells CARSHAGLLYEQYF. In DNA, the CDR3 is TGTGCCAGAAGCCACGCGGGACTCCTATACGAGCAGTACTTC.

The chain's CDR3 is CSVDKTVRSSYNEQFF. The CDR3 DNA reads as TGCAGCGTTGATAAGACAGTCCGCAGCTCCTACAATGAGCAGTTCTTC. The V and J genes are TRBV29-1 and TRBJ2-1, with D perhaps TRBD1 (5 bases). Germline values: CDR1 SQVTM, CDR2 ANQGSEA. The V gene lost 3 bases and the J gene lost 0 bases, with 15 bases spanning the gap. The CDR3 spans 16 residues.

A few counts support this clone. The CDR3 DNA reads as TGTGCCAGCAGCCAGGCAGGGTGGTATGGCTACACCTTC. This translates into CASSQAGWYGYTF. This chain joins TRBV3-1 (or the pseudogene TRBV3-2) and TRBJ1-2; the D gene is possibly TRBD1 (5 bases). This CDR3 comprises 13 residues. V was cut by 3 bases and J by 5 bases, with 10 bases left in between. Germline V gives CDR1 LGHDT, CDR2 YNNKEL (reference sequence).

V gene TRBV7-9 combines with J gene TRBJ2-7; 8 nucleotides agree with TRBD1. Germline V CDR1 and CDR2: SEHNR, FQNEAQ (reference sequence). After removal of 5 bases from V and 6 bases from J, the junction contained 12 bases not matched to a gene. The CDR3 runs 15 residues. Written as DNA, the CDR3 is TGTGCCAGCAGCACCAGGGACAGGACGGTAGGCGAGCAGTACTTC. This sequence encodes CASSTRDRTVGEQYF.

CDR3 nucleotides: TGTGCCAGCAGCCCCCGGGGGTACATTCCCGGGGAGCTGTTTTTT. Amino acid sequence: CASSPRGYIPGELFF. The V gene is TRBV11-3, the J gene TRBJ2-2; TRBD2 might be the D (6 bases). Trimming took 5 bases from V and 6 from J, leaving 16 bases between them. The CDR3 is made up of 15 amino acids. Germline CDR1 SGHNT, CDR2 YENEEA.

The chain uses TRBV30 and TRBJ2-7; D is unresolved. Trimming took off 1 base at V and 3 bases at J, with 4 bases between the two ends. The V gene's germline CDR1 is GTSNPN and CDR2 SVGIG (reference sequence). This CDR3 has 11 residues. The CDR3 sequence is CAWSGGYEQYF. The CDR3 DNA reads as TGTGCCTGGAGTGGAGGCTACGAGCAGTACTTC.

The V call is TRBV6-1, the J call TRBJ1-1; 9 positions agree with TRBD1. The length of the CDR3 is 15 residues. V shed 0 bases, J shed 5 bases, and the junction held 4 bases outside the gene matches. Per germline, CDR1 MNHNS and CDR2 SASEGT. CDR3 amino acids: CASSEAGTGLTEAFF. The CDR3 DNA is TGTGCCAGCAGTGAAGCTGGGACAGGGTTGACTGAAGCTTTCTTT.

The chain links TRBV7-8 to TRBJ1-3, with 8 bases identical to TRBD1. Per germline, CDR1 SGHVS and CDR2 FQNEAQ. This CDR3 has 16 amino acids. V shed 0 bases and J 1 base; nucleotides not matched to a gene: 2. CDR3 sequence reads: CASSLAWTGSGNTIYF. The CDR3 nucleotides are TGTGCCAGCAGCTTAGCGTGGACAGGGTCTGGAAACACCATATATTTT. Full variable domain (remainder filled in from reference TRBV7-8 and TRBJ1-3): GAGVSQSPRYKVAKRGQDVALRCDPISGHVSLFWYQQALGQGPEFLTYFQNEAQLDKSGLPSDRFFAERPEGSVSTLKIQRTQQEDSAVYLCASSLAWTGSGNTIYFGEGSWLTVV.

This clone was counted only a few times. The chain couples TRBV28 to TRBJ1-2; no reliable D call. V dropped 5 bases and J dropped 1 base, with 11 bases sitting between them. CDR3 length equals 14 residues. In germline, CDR1 is MDHEN, CDR2 SYDVKM. The CDR3 nucleotides are TGTGCCAGCAGTCCCCGGGGTAGTAACTATGGCTACACCTTC. As protein: CASSPRGSNYGYTF.

The chain carries TRBV18 and TRBJ2-2; TRBD1 is a possible D gene (6 bases). The CDR3 length is 15 residues. The V end was cut by 3 bases, the J end by 8 bases, with 16 bases between. Germline V gives CDR1 KGHSH, CDR2 LQKENI. The CDR3 is CASSPLLRQEGELFF. CDR3 DNA: TGTGCCAGCTCACCTCTACTTAGACAGGAAGGGGAGCTGTTTTTT.

In DNA form, the CDR3 reads TGTGCCAGCATGGACTTCCGCACAGATACGCAGTATTTT. Its translation is CASMDFRTDTQYF. This chain links TRBV2 with TRBJ2-3, with D perhaps matching TRBD2 (5 bases). Looked up from germline, CDR1 is SNHLY and CDR2 is FYNNEI. V shed 7 bases and J shed 1 base, with 9 bases lying between them. The CDR3 runs to 13 residues.

The genes are TRBV6-4 and TRBJ1-1; D is possibly TRBD1 (5 bases). Trimming took off 3 bases at V and 5 bases at J, with 19 bases between the two ends. There are 16 residues in the CDR3. CDR1 and CDR2 from the germline V gene are MRHNA and SNTAGT. In DNA form, the CDR3 reads TGTGCCAGCAGTGAATACCCTGGGGCAGTCTATACTGAAGCTTTCTTT. It encodes CASSEYPGAVYTEAFF.

The rearrangement links TRBV5-1 to TRBJ2-7; 12 bases fit TRBD2. CDR3 length: 17 amino acids. Trimming removed 4 bases from V and 4 bases from J; junction bases left unmatched: 12. Per the germline V gene, CDR1 is SGHRS and CDR2 is YFSETQ. DNA of the CDR3: TGCGCCAGCAGCACTACTGCACTAGCGGGAGGCCAATACGAGCAGTACTTC. Protein product: CASSTTALAGGQYEQYF.

This chain connects TRBV2 to TRBJ1-2; 8 nucleotides align to TRBD1. CDR3 length equals 13 residues. With 10 bases clipped from V and 0 bases from J, the junction kept 4 bases outside the gene matches. CDR1 is SNHLY, CDR2 FYNNEI, per germline. The CDR3 DNA sequence: TGTGCCACTAAACAGGGGGCTAACTATGGCTACACCTTC. It translates to CATKQGANYGYTF.

This clone was seen just once. V is TRBV27 and J is TRBJ2-3; 7 nucleotides match TRBD1. Germline V gene data show CDR1 as MNHEY and CDR2 as SMNVEV (reference sequence). V was clipped by 5 bases and J by 0 bases; unmatched bases: 8. The CDR3 runs to 16 residues. CDR3 sequence reads: CASSPRTGASTDTQYF. For the CDR3, the DNA is TGTGCCAGCAGTCCCCGGACAGGAGCTAGCACAGATACGCAGTATTTT.

The V call is TRBV7-9, the J call TRBJ2-7; 8 bases map to TRBD1. The CDR3 is 15 amino acids. The germline gives CDR1 SEHNR, CDR2 FQNEAQ (reference sequence). V shed 5 bases, J shed 0 bases, and the junction held 6 bases outside the gene matches. The CDR3 is CASSTRTGSSYEQYF. The CDR3 region has the DNA TGTGCCAGCAGCACCCGGACAGGGTCCTCCTACGAGCAGTACTTC.

The gene calls are TRBV6-1 and TRBJ1-2; D is unclear. CDR1 is MNHNS and CDR2 is SASEGT in the germline V gene. The CDR3 is 12 amino acids. V was clipped by 3 bases and J by 4 bases, with 6 bases between them. DNA for the CDR3: TGTGCCAGCAGTGAGTTCAGCTATGGCTACACCTTC. It specifies CASSEFSYGYTF.

This sequence joins TRBV10-1 and TRBJ2-1; 11 positions match TRBD2. The CDR3 extends over 14 amino acids. V gave up 7 bases and J gave up 11 bases; unmatched junction bases: 10. Germline V gene lookup returns CDR1 WNHNN and CDR2 SYGVQD (reference sequence). The chain's CDR3 is CASTEGGLAAQQFF. CDR3 sequence (DNA): TGCGCCAGCACGGAGGGGGGACTAGCGGCCCAGCAGTTCTTC.

The chain employs TRBV19 and TRBJ1-6; the match to TRBD1 covers 8 bases. The germline V gene encodes CDR1 LNHDA and CDR2 SQIVND (reference sequence). V was pared by 3 bases and J by 8 bases, with 3 bases of the junction left unmatched. This CDR3 contains 14 residues. CDR3 loop: CASSIQGADSPLHF. The CDR3 coding sequence is TGTGCCAGTAGTATCCAGGGGGCAGATTCACCCCTCCACTTT.

This chain links TRBV7-9 with TRBJ1-5; 7 nucleotides align to TRBD1. The V segment lost 5 bases and the J segment 3 bases; nucleotides outside the gene matches: 4. CDR3 size: 14 residues. The germline V gene encodes CDR1 SEHNR and CDR2 FQNEAQ (reference sequence). CDR3 amino acids: CASSLQGFNQPQHF. The CDR3 bases are TGTGCCAGCAGCCTACAGGGGTTCAATCAGCCCCAGCATTTT.

This sequence joins TRBV7-9 and TRBJ2-1; 9 nucleotides agree with TRBD2. The CDR3 has 15 amino acids. Looked up from germline, CDR1 is SEHNR and CDR2 is FQNEAQ (reference sequence). Unmatched junction bases numbered 7, after V lost 5 bases and J lost 5 bases. The CDR3 is CASSLQLAGNNEQFF. The DNA of the CDR3 is TGTGCCAGCAGCCTACAGCTAGCGGGGAACAATGAGCAGTTCTTC. Full variable domain (remainder filled in from reference TRBV7-9 and TRBJ2-1): DTGVSQNPRHKITKRGQNVTFRCDPISEHNRLYWYRQTLGQGPEFLTYFQNEAQLEKSRLLSDRFSAERPKGSFSTLEIQRTEQGDSAMYLCASSLQLAGNNEQFFGPGTRLTVL.

Concerning this clone itself: Other DNA sequences from this sample encode an identical CDR3 as well. V is TRBV5-1 and J is TRBJ2-6; no firm D call. This CDR3 is 14 amino acids long. V was clipped by 2 bases and J by 0 bases, with 3 bases between them. Germline V CDR1 and CDR2: SGHRS, YFSETQ. DNA of the CDR3: TGCGCCAGCAGCTTCAGCTCTGGGGCCAACGTCCTGACTTTC. It codes for CASSFSSGANVLTF.

The V call is TRBV6-2 or TRBV6-3, the J call TRBJ2-5; D call uncertain. This CDR3 contains 11 residues. From germline, CDR1 is MNHEY and CDR2 SVGEGT. Trimming took 2 bases from V and 5 from J, leaving 3 bases between them. The CDR3 loop reads CASSYLETQYF. Here the CDR3 DNA reads TGTGCCAGCAGTTACCTTGAGACCCAGTACTTC.

This chain uses TRBV2 with TRBJ2-1; D is undetermined. This CDR3 is built from 15 residues. Germline V lookup: CDR1 SNHLY, CDR2 FYNNEI. V dropped 2 bases and J dropped 2 bases, with 10 bases sitting between them. CDR3 sequence (DNA): TGTGCCAGCAGTGAAAGGCTAGGCGCCTACAATGAGCAGTTCTTC. Its translation is CASSERLGAYNEQFF.

The chain uses TRBV27 and TRBJ2-2; 8 positions agree with TRBD2. Germline assignment: CDR1 MNHEY and CDR2 SMNVEV (reference sequence). V dropped 2 bases and J dropped 2; count of bases not matched to a gene: 1. The CDR3 is 15 residues long. CDR3 region: CASSLSGRNTGELFF. The CDR3 DNA reads as TGTGCCAGCAGTTTAAGCGGGAGAAACACCGGGGAGCTGTTTTTT.